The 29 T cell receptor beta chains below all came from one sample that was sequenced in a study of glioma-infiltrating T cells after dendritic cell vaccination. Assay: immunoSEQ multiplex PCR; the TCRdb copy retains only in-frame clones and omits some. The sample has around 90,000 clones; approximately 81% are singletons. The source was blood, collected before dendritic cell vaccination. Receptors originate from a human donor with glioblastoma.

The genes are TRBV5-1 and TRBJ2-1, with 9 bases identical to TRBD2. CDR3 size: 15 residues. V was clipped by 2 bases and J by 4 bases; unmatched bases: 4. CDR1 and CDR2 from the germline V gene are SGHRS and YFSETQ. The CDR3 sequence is CASSFVTSGYNEQFF. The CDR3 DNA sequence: TGCGCCAGCAGCTTTGTGACTAGCGGTTACAATGAGCAGTTCTTC. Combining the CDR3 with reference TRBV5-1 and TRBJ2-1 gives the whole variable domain KAGVTQTPRYLIKTRGQQVTLSCSPISGHRSVSWYQQTPGQGLQFLFEYFSETQRNKGNFPGRFSGRQFSNSRSEMNVSTLELGDSALYLCASSFVTSGYNEQFFGPGTRLTVL.

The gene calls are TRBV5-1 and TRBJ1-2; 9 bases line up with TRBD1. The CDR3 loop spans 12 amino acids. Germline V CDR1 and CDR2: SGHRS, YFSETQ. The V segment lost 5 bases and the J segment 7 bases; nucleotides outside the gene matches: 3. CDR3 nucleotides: TGCGCCAGCAGGACAGGGGGAGGTGGCTACACCTTC. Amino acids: CASRTGGGGYTF.

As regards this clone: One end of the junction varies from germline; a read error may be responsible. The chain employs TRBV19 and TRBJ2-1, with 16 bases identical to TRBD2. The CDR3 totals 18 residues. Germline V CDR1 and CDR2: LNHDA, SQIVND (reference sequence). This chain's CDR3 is CASSLDSGLAGGRGEQFF. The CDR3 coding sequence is TGTGCCAGTAGTCTAGACTCGGGACTAGCGGGAGGGCGAGGCGAGCAGTTCTTC.

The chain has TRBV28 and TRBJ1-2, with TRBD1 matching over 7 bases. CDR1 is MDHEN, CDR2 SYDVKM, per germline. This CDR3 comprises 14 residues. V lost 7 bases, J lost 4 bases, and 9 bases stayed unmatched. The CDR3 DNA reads TGTGCCAGCAAAATCGGGACAGAGCGCTATGGCTACACCTTC. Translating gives CASKIGTERYGYTF.

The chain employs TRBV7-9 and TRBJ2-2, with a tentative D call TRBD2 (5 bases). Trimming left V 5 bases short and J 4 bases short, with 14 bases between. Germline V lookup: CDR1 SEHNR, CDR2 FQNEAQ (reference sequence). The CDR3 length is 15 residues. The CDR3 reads CASSNSATSTGELFF. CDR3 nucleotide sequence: TGTGCCAGCAGCAATAGCGCGACCTCCACCGGGGAGCTGTTTTTT.

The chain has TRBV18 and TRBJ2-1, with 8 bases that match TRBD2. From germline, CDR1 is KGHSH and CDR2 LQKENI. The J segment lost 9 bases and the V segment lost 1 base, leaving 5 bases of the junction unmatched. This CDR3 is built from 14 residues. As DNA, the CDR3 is TGTGCCAGCTCACCACTTCCTCGGGGGGGTGAGCAGTTCTTC. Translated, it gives CASSPLPRGGEQFF.

CDR3 in amino acids: CASSSRQGADEQFF. CDR3 DNA sequence: TGTGCCAGTAGTAGTCGACAGGGGGCGGATGAGCAGTTCTTC. The chain has TRBV19 and TRBJ2-1, with 10 bases fitting TRBD1. The CDR3 consists of 14 residues. Germline V gene lookup returns CDR1 LNHDA and CDR2 SQIVND (reference sequence). J gave up 8 bases and V 4 bases, and 5 bases lay outside the gene matches.

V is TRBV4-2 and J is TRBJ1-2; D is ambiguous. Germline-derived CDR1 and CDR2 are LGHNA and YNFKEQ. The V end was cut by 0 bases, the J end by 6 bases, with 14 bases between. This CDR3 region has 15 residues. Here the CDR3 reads CASSQDKWRTDGYTF. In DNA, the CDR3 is TGTGCCAGCAGCCAAGATAAGTGGAGGACGGATGGCTACACCTTC.

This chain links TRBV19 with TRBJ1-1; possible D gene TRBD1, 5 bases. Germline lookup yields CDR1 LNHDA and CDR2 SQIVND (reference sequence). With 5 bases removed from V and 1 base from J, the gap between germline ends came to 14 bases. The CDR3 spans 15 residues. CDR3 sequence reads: CASSFPWGGNTEAFF. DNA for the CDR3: TGTGCCAGTAGTTTTCCATGGGGGGGGAACACTGAAGCTTTCTTT.

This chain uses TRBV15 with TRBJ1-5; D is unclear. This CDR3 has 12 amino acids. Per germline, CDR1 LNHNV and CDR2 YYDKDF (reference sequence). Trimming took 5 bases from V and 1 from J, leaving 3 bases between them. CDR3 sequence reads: CATSQSNQPQHF. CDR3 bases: TGTGCCACCAGCCAAAGCAATCAGCCCCAGCATTTT.

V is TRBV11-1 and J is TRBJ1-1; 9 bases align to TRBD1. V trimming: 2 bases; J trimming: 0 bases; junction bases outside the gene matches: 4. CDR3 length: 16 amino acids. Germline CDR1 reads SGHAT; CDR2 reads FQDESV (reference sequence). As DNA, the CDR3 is TGTGCCAGCAGCTTAAGAGGACAGGGGCTGAACACTGAAGCTTTCTTT. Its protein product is CASSLRGQGLNTEAFF.

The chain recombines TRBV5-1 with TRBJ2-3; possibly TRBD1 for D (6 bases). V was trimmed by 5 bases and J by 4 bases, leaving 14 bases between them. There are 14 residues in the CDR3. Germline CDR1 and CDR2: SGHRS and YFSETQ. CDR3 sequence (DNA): TGCGCCAGCAGTAGGGGGTTTTTTCCAGATACGCAGTATTTT. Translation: CASSRGFFPDTQYF.

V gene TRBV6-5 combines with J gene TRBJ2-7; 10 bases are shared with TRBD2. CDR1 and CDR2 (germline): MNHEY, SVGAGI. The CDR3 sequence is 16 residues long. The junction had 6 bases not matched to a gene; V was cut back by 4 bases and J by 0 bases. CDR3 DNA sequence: TGTGCCAGCAGTTTCCCTAGCGGGAGCAACTCCTACGAGCAGTACTTC. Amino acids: CASSFPSGSNSYEQYF.

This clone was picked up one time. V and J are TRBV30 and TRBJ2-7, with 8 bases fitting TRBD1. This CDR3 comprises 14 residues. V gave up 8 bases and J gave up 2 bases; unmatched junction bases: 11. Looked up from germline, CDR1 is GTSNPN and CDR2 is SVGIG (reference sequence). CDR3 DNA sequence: TGTGCCGGGATAGCGGACAGGGCGGCCTACGAGCAGTACTTC. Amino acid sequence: CAGIADRAAYEQYF. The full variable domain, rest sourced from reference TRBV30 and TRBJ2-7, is SQTIHQWPATLVQPVGSPLSLECTVEGTSNPNLYWYRQAAGRGLQLLFYSVGIGQISSEVPQNLSASRPQDRQFILSSKKLLLSDSGFYLCAGIADRAAYEQYFGPGTRLTVT.

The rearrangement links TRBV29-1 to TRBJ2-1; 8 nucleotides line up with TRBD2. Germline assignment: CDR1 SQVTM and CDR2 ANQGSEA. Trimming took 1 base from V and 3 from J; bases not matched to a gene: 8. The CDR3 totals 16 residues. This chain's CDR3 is CSVEGERLALYNEQFF. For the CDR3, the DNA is TGCAGCGTTGAAGGGGAGCGACTAGCGCTCTACAATGAGCAGTTCTTC.

The CDR3 coding sequence is TGTGCCAGCAGCTTAGAGGGGAGCTCCTACAATGAGCAGTTCTTC. Translation: CASSLEGSSYNEQFF. The chain combines TRBV11-3 with TRBJ2-1; a weak D match, TRBD2 (5 bases). Trimming stripped 0 bases from V and 0 bases from J, with 6 bases between. Germline lookup yields CDR1 SGHNT and CDR2 YENEEA. CDR3 length equals 15 residues.

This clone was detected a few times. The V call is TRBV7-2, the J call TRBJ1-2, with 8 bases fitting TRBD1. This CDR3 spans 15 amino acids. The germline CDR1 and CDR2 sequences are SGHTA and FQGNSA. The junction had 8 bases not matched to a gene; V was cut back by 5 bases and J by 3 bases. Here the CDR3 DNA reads TGTGCCAGCAGCCATGGACAGGGCCCCTACTATGGCTACACCTTC. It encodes CASSHGQGPYYGYTF.

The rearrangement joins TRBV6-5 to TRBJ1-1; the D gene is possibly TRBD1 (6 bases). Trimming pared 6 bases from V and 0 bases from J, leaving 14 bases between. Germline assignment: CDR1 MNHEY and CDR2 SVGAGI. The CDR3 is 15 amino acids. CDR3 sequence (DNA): TGTGCCAGCAGCCAATCGGACAGCATGAACACTGAAGCTTTCTTT. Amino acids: CASSQSDSMNTEAFF.

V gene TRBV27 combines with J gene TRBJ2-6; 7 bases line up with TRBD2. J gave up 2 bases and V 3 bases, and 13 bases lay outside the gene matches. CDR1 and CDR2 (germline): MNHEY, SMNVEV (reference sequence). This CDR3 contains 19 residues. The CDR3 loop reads CASSFLLAGEPPGANVLTF. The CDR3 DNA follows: TGTGCCAGCAGTTTCCTTCTGGCGGGAGAACCGCCTGGGGCCAACGTCCTGACTTTC.

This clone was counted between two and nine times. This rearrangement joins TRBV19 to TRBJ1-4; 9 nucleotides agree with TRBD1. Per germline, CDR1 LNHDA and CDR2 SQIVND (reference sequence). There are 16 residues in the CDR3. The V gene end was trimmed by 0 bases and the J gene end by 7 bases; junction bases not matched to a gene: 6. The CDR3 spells CASSIDSGTGSEKLFF. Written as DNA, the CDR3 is TGTGCCAGTAGTATAGACTCCGGGACAGGGAGTGAAAAACTGTTTTTT.

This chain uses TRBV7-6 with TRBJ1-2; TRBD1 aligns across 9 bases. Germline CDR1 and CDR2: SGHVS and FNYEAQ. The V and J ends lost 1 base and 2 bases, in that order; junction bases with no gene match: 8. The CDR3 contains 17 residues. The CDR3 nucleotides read TGTGCCAGCAGCTTAGGAGGGACAGGGCCTTACAACTATGGCTACACCTTC. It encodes CASSLGGTGPYNYGYTF.

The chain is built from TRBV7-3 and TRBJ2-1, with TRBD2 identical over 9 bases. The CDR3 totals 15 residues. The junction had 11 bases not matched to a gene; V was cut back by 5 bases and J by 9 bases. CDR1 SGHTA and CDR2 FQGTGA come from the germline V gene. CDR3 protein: CASSTGTSLQGEQFF. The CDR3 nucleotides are TGTGCCAGCAGCACAGGGACTAGCTTGCAGGGTGAGCAGTTCTTC.

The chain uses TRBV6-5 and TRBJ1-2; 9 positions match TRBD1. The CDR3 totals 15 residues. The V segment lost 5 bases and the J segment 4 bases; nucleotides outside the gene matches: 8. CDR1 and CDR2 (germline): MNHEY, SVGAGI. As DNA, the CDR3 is TGTGCCAGCAGTAACCGGGACAGGGCTTTCTATGGCTACACCTTC. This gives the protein CASSNRDRAFYGYTF.

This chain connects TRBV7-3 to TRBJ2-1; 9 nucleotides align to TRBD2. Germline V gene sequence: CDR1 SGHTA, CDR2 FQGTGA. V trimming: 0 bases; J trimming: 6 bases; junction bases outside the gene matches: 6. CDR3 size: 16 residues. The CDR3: CASSLTSGGPVNEQFF. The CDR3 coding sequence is TGTGCCAGCAGCTTAACGAGCGGGGGGCCAGTCAATGAGCAGTTCTTC.

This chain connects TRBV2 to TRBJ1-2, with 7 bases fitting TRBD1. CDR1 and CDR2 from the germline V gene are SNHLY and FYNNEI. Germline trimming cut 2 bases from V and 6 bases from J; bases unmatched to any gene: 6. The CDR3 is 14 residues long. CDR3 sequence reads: CASSEPDRVNGYTF. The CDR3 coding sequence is TGTGCCAGCAGTGAACCTGACAGGGTTAATGGCTACACCTTC.

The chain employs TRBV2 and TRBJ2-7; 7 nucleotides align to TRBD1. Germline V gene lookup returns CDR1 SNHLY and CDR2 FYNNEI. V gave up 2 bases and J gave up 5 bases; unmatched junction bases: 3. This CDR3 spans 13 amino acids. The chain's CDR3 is CASSEQGVNEQYF. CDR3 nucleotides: TGTGCCAGCAGTGAACAGGGGGTCAACGAGCAGTACTTC.

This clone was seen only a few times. In DNA form, the CDR3 reads TGTGCCAGCAGCTCAATAGCCACAGGGGATCCCTCCTACGAGCAGTACTTC. Its protein product is CASSSIATGDPSYEQYF. The chain combines TRBV5-6 with TRBJ2-7, with 7 bases fitting TRBD1. This CDR3 region has 17 residues. The ends lost 3 bases at V and 0 bases at J; junction bases unmatched: 12. Germline CDR1 and CDR2: SGHDT and YYEEEE.

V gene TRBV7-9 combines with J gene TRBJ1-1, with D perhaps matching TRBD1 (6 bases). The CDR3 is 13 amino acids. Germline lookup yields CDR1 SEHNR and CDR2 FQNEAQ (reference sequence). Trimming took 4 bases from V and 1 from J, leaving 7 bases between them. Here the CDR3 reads CASSWTANTEAFF. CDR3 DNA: TGTGCCAGCAGCTGGACAGCGAACACTGAAGCTTTCTTT.

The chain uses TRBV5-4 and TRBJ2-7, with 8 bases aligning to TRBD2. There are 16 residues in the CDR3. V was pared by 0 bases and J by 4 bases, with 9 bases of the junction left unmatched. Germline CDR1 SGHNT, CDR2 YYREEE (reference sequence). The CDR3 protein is CASSLAGVAGRYEQYF. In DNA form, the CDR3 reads TGTGCCAGCAGCTTGGCTGGGGTAGCGGGAAGGTACGAGCAGTACTTC.